Listed here are 25 T cell receptor beta chains from one sample, sequenced in a study of sequential checkpoint blockade in melanoma. Stated treatment: randomized to nivolumab then ipilimumab (arm A) or the reverse (arm B). TCRdb's copy holds only in-frame clones and misses some; the assay was immunoSEQ multiplex PCR. The table lists under 8,000 clones, around 82% of them singletons. Sequencing used CD8+ T cells sorted from blood (inferred from file names), obtained from a patient given nivolumab and ipilimumab in sequence. The receptors originated from a human donor with melanoma.

As to this clone: In the same sample, other DNA sequences code for this CDR3. The chain uses TRBV9 and TRBJ2-2; 7 bases line up with TRBD1. V lost 0 bases, J lost 6 bases, and 2 bases stayed unmatched. The CDR3 length is 14 residues. CDR1 and CDR2 (germline): SGDLS, YYNGEE. For the CDR3, the DNA is TGTGCCAGCAGCGTAGAGGGGGCCGCCGGGGAGCTGTTTTTT. It yields the protein CASSVEGAAGELFF.

This rearrangement joins TRBV7-9 to TRBJ2-1; D is perhaps TRBD2 (6 bases). From germline, CDR1 is SEHNR and CDR2 FQNEAQ (reference sequence). The CDR3 has 16 residues. Trimming took off 5 bases at V and 10 bases at J, with 24 bases between the two ends. CDR3: CASSTHSGGTSYEQFF. The CDR3 DNA reads TGTGCCAGCAGCACCCACAGCGGCGGGACCTCCTACGAGCAGTTCTTC.

CDR3 sequence reads: CASSGLAGTGGYEQFF. The CDR3 nucleotides are TGTGCCAGCAGCGGCTTAGCGGGGACAGGGGGCTATGAGCAGTTCTTC. The V call is TRBV7-9, the J call TRBJ2-1; the match to TRBD1 covers 12 bases. The germline V gene has CDR1 SEHNR and CDR2 FQNEAQ (reference sequence). The length of the CDR3 is 16 residues. With 5 bases clipped from V and 8 bases from J, the junction kept 10 bases outside the gene matches.

V usage is TRBV27 and J usage is TRBJ2-7, with TRBD2 matching 11 bases. The CDR3 covers 14 residues. Losses at the gene ends were 7 bases for V and 5 bases for J; bases not matched to a gene: 7. CDR1 and CDR2 from the germline V gene are MNHEY and SMNVEV (reference sequence). The CDR3 loop is CASKGLAGVNEQYF. CDR3 nucleotide sequence: TGTGCCAGCAAAGGACTAGCGGGTGTAAACGAGCAGTACTTC.

This chain links TRBV13 with TRBJ2-7; 8 bases are a match to TRBD1. The germline gives CDR1 PRHDT, CDR2 FYEKMQ (reference sequence). The CDR3 length is 15 residues. V trimming: 0 bases; J trimming: 2 bases; junction bases outside the gene matches: 3. The CDR3 DNA follows: TGTGCCAGCAGCTTAGGACAGGGGGAAGCCTACGAGCAGTACTTC. It translates to CASSLGQGEAYEQYF. Full variable domain (remainder filled in from reference TRBV13 and TRBJ2-7): AAGVIQSPRHLIKEKRETATLKCYPIPRHDTVYWYQQGPGQDPQFLISFYEKMQSDKGSIPDRFSAQQFSDYHSELNMSSLELGDSALYFCASSLGQGEAYEQYFGPGTRLTVT.

The J gene is TRBJ2-7, the V gene TRBV15; D possibly corresponds to TRBD1 (5 bases). Germline values: CDR1 LNHNV, CDR2 YYDKDF (reference sequence). This CDR3 has 12 amino acids. V lost 0 bases and J lost 9, with 9 bases in between. This chain's CDR3 is CATSRDQGWQYF. CDR3 sequence (DNA): TGTGCCACCAGCAGAGATCAGGGATGGCAGTACTTC.

V usage is TRBV28 and J usage is TRBJ2-1; TRBD1 might be the D (5 bases). The V gene lost 5 bases and the J gene lost 10 bases, with 27 bases spanning the gap. The CDR3 runs to 17 residues. Germline V CDR1 and CDR2: MDHEN, SYDVKM. The CDR3 region is CASSPLVWGLAVYEQFF. The CDR3 bases are TGTGCCAGCAGTCCGCTCGTTTGGGGCCTCGCTGTTTACGAGCAGTTCTTC.

J is TRBJ2-7 and V is TRBV29-1; D unclear. Trimming removed 4 bases at V and 2 bases at J, with 15 bases between. Germline values: CDR1 SQVTM, CDR2 ANQGSEA. The CDR3 runs to 14 residues. The CDR3: CSVGPTYTTYEQYF. The CDR3 region has the DNA TGCAGCGTTGGGCCGACATACACCACCTACGAGCAGTACTTC.

This chain connects TRBV14 to TRBJ2-7, with D possibly being TRBD2 (5 bases). V gave up 3 bases and J gave up 6 bases, with 15 bases separating them. This CDR3 region has 14 residues. Germline CDR1 and CDR2: SGHDN and FVKESK. Here the CDR3 DNA reads TGTGCCAGCAGCCAGCCGGGATTGTCTCCCGAGCAGTACTTC. Translated, it gives CASSQPGLSPEQYF.

This clone came up once. This chain links TRBV7-8 with TRBJ2-2; tentatively, D is TRBD2 (5 bases). The CDR3 is 14 residues long. The V and J ends lost 2 bases and 2 bases respectively, with 6 bases between them. The germline V gene encodes CDR1 SGHVS and CDR2 FQNEAQ. The CDR3, as DNA: TGTGCCAGCAGCTTACGGGAAAACACCGGGGAGCTGTTTTTT. Protein: CASSLRENTGELFF.

This sequence joins TRBV9 and TRBJ2-7; possible D gene TRBD1, 7 bases. Per germline, CDR1 SGDLS and CDR2 YYNGEE. Trimming pared 3 bases from V and 0 bases from J, leaving 10 bases between. This CDR3 contains 14 residues. The CDR3 DNA reads TGTGCCAGCAGCGGGAGGGACAGCTCCTACGAGCAGTACTTC. Residues: CASSGRDSSYEQYF.

By share, this clone ranks as large. The rearrangement uses TRBV19 and TRBJ2-1; 13 bases match TRBD2. V was clipped by 6 bases and J by 6 bases; unmatched bases: 5. This CDR3 is built from 15 residues. Germline assignment: CDR1 LNHDA and CDR2 SQIVND (reference sequence). The DNA of the CDR3 is TGTGCCAGTAGCCGGACTAGCGGGAGTCTCAATGAGCAGTTCTTC. Its protein is CASSRTSGSLNEQFF. The variable domain in full, completed from reference TRBV19 and TRBJ2-1, reads DGGITQSPKYLFRKEGQNVTLSCEQNLNHDAMYWYRQDPGQGLRLIYYSQIVNDFQKGDIAEGYSVSREKKESFPLTVTSAQKNPTAFYLCASSRTSGSLNEQFFGPGTRLTVL.

The CDR3 spells CASRPTPGGTYEQYF. The DNA for the CDR3 is TGTGCCAGCAGACCGACACCGGGGGGGACCTACGAGCAGTACTTC. This chain links TRBV5-4 with TRBJ2-7, with 8 bases lining up with TRBD2. The CDR3 sequence is 15 residues long. Trimming cost V 5 bases and J 2 bases; bases outside gene matches: 9. The germline gives CDR1 SGHNT, CDR2 YYREEE (reference sequence).

V gene TRBV9 combines with J gene TRBJ1-5; D is perhaps TRBD1 (6 bases). CDR1 is SGDLS, CDR2 YYNGEE, per germline. V was trimmed by 3 bases and J by 7 bases, leaving 11 bases between them. The CDR3 covers 13 residues. CDR3 sequence (DNA): TGTGCCAGCAGCGAGTCAGGGGCCCAGCCCCAGCATTTT. This codes for CASSESGAQPQHF.

With respect to this clone: The same CDR3 arises from other DNA sequences in this sample as well. The rearrangement uses TRBV5-6 and TRBJ2-7; D might be TRBD2 (6 bases). Trimming took off 0 bases at V and 4 bases at J, with 11 bases between the two ends. Germline assignment: CDR1 SGHDT and CDR2 YYEEEE. There are 14 residues in the CDR3. CDR3 region: CASSLGGDFYEQYF. CDR3 coding DNA: TGTGCCAGCAGCTTGGGGGGGGATTTTTACGAGCAGTACTTC.

The DNA for the CDR3 is TGTGCCAGCAGGCAGCGACTGACTAGCGGGAGCTCCTACGAGCAGTACTTC. This translates into CASRQRLTSGSSYEQYF. This chain uses TRBV6-4 with TRBJ2-7; TRBD2 aligns across 12 bases. V was pared by 6 bases and J by 0 bases, with 9 bases of the junction left unmatched. Germline V lookup: CDR1 MRHNA, CDR2 SNTAGT. This CDR3 is 17 amino acids long.

This chain connects TRBV7-9 to TRBJ2-5; D unclear. Between the trimmed V and J ends, which lost 2 bases and 2 bases, there was a span of 3 bases. Germline-derived CDR1 and CDR2 are SEHNR and FQNEAQ (reference sequence). This CDR3 is 12 amino acids long. Here the CDR3 DNA reads TGTGCCAGCAGCTTACCTCAAGAGACCCAGTACTTC. Encoded protein: CASSLPQETQYF.

The chain is built from TRBV5-4 and TRBJ2-1; maybe TRBD2 (5 bases). This CDR3 comprises 12 residues. The V end lost 0 bases, the J end lost 9 bases, and 7 bases lay between the germline ends. Germline V CDR1 and CDR2: SGHNT, YYREEE (reference sequence). The CDR3 loop is CASSLVASEQFF. Here the CDR3 DNA reads TGTGCCAGCAGCTTGGTAGCGAGTGAGCAGTTCTTC.

This sequence joins TRBV27 and TRBJ2-7; D not resolved. This CDR3 region has 13 residues. The germline CDR1 and CDR2 sequences are MNHEY and SMNVEV (reference sequence). Trimming pared 5 bases from V and 2 bases from J, leaving 10 bases between. The CDR3 bases are TGTGCCAGCAGTGTTGGCAGAACCTACGAGCAGTACTTC. Translation: CASSVGRTYEQYF.

The chain is built from TRBV27 and TRBJ1-1; no reliable D call. The V and J ends lost 3 bases and 5 bases respectively, with 7 bases between them. This CDR3 has 12 residues. Germline V CDR1 and CDR2: MNHEY, SMNVEV (reference sequence). DNA of the CDR3: TGTGCCAGCAGTTTTACCGGGACTGAAGCTTTCTTT. It specifies CASSFTGTEAFF.

In its sample, this clone is large (0.1 to 1%). CDR3 amino acids: CASSAGTGFGYTF. The CDR3 coding sequence is TGTGCCAGTAGTGCAGGGACAGGGTTCGGCTACACCTTC. This sequence joins TRBV19 and TRBJ1-2; TRBD1 matches 9 bases. Germline CDR1 reads LNHDA; CDR2 reads SQIVND (reference sequence). Trimming removed 5 bases from V and 8 bases from J; junction bases left unmatched: 6. The CDR3 runs 13 residues.

The chain recombines TRBV15 with TRBJ2-3; 10 bases agree with TRBD2. The CDR3 runs 19 residues. J lost 1 base, V lost 2 bases, and 12 bases had no gene match. Germline V gene sequence: CDR1 LNHNV, CDR2 YYDKDF (reference sequence). In nucleotides, the CDR3 is TGTGCCACCAGCAGACCGAGCGGGAGGGCCCGGGTAGGCACAGATACGCAGTATTTT. Amino acids: CATSRPSGRARVGTDTQYF.

In DNA, the CDR3 is TGTGCCAGCCCCGACAGGCAACCCTGGGATGAGCAGTTCTTC. Translated, it gives CASPDRQPWDEQFF. V is TRBV2 and J is TRBJ2-1; a weak D match, TRBD1 (6 bases). Germline V gene lookup returns CDR1 SNHLY and CDR2 FYNNEI. The CDR3 spans 14 residues. Deletions cut 8 bases from V and 8 bases from J, with 19 bases between.

This clone has just one count. This rearrangement joins TRBV11-2 to TRBJ2-5, with TRBD1 identical over 12 bases. Germline CDR1 reads SGHAT; CDR2 reads FQNNGV. The CDR3 loop spans 14 amino acids. Germline trimming cut 5 bases from V and 5 bases from J; bases unmatched to any gene: 3. CDR3 DNA: TGTGCCAGCAGCGGGACAGGGGGCGGCGAGACCCAGTACTTC. Its translation is CASSGTGGGETQYF.

The chain carries TRBV5-1 and TRBJ2-2; perhaps TRBD2 as D (6 bases). V lost 4 bases and J lost 0, with 13 bases in between. The CDR3 runs 16 residues. Germline CDR1 SGHRS, CDR2 YFSETQ. The CDR3 DNA is TGCGCCAGCAGCGCGGGACTGGACGCGAACACCGGGGAGCTGTTTTTT. Amino acids: CASSAGLDANTGELFF.